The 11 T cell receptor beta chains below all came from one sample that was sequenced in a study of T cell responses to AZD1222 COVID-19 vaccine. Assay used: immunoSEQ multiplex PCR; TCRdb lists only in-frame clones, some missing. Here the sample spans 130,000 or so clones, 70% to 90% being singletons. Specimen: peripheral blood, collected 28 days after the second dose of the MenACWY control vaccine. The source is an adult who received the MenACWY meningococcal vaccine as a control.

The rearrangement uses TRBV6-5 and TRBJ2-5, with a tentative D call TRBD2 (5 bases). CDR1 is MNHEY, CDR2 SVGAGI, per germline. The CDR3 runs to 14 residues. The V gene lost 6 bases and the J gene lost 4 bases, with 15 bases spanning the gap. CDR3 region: CASRSTRTPETQYF. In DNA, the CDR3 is TGTGCCAGCAGGTCCACTCGGACTCCAGAGACCCAGTACTTC.

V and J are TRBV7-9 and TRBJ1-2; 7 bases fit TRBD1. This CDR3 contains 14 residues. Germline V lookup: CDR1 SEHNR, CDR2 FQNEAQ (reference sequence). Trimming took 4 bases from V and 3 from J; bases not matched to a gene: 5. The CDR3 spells CASSYTGADYGYTF. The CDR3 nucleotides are TGTGCCAGCAGCTATACAGGGGCGGACTATGGCTACACCTTC. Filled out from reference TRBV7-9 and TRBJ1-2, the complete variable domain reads DTGVSQNPRHKITKRGQNVTFRCDPISEHNRLYWYRQTLGQGPEFLTYFQNEAQLEKSRLLSDRFSAERPKGSFSTLEIQRTEQGDSAMYLCASSYTGADYGYTFGSGTRLTVV.

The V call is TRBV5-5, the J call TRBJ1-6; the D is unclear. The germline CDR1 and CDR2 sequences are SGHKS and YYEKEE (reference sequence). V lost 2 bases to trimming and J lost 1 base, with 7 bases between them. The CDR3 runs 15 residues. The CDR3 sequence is CASSLSGSYNSPLHF. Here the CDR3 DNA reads TGTGCCAGCAGCTTATCCGGGTCCTATAATTCACCCCTCCACTTT.

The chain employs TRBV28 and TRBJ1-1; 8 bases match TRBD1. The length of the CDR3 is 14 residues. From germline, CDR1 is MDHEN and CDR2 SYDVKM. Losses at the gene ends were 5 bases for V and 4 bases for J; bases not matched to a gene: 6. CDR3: CASSTTTGGTEAFF. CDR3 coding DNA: TGTGCCAGCAGTACCACTACAGGGGGCACTGAAGCTTTCTTT.

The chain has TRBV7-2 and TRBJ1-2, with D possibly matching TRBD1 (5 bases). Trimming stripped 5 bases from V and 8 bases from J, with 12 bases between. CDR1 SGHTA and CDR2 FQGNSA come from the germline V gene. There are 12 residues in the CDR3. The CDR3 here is CASSPLKGGYTF. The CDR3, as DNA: TGTGCCAGCAGCCCATTGAAGGGGGGCTACACCTTC.

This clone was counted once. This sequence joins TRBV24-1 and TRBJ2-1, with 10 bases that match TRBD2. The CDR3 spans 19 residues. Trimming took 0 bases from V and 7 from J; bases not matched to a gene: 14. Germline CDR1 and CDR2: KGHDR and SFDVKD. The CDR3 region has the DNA TGTGCCACCAGTGATTTGCAGGGTAGCGGGAGGCCCGGGGGGAATGAGCAGTTCTTC. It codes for CATSDLQGSGRPGGNEQFF.

The CDR3 is CASSGTLSNQPQHF. The DNA for the CDR3 is TGTGCCAGCAGCGGGACGCTTAGCAATCAGCCCCAGCATTTT. The chain employs TRBV25-1 and TRBJ1-5; TRBD1 is a possible D gene (5 bases). V was shortened by 6 bases and J by 0 bases, with 9 bases between the two germline ends. The CDR3 totals 14 residues. The V gene's germline CDR1 is MGHDK and CDR2 SYGVNS.

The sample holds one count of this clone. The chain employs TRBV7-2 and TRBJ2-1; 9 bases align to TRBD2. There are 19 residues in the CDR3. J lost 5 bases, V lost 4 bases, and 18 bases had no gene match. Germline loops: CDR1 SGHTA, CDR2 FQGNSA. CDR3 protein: CASSSQGRGGLSVNNEQFF. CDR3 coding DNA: TGTGCCAGCAGCTCCCAGGGGCGGGGGGGCCTGAGTGTCAACAATGAGCAGTTCTTC.

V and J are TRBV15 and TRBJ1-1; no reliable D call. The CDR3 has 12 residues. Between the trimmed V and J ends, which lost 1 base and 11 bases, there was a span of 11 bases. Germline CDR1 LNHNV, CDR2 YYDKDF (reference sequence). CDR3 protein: CATSRVDGQAFF. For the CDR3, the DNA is TGTGCCACCAGCAGAGTCGACGGTCAGGCTTTCTTT.

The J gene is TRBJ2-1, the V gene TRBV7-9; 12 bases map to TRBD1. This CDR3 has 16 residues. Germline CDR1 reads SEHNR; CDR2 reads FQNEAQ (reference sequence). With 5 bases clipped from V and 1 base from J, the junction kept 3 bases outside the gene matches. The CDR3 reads CASSPGQGASYNEQFF. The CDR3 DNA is TGTGCCAGCAGCCCGGGACAGGGGGCATCCTACAATGAGCAGTTCTTC.

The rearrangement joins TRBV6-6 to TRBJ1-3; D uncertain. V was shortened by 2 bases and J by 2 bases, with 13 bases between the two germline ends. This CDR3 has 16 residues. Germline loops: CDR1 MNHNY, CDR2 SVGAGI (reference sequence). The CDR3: CASSYGPRTTGNTIYF. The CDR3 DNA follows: TGTGCCAGCAGTTACGGTCCCCGGACCACTGGAAACACCATATATTTT.